The 27 T cell receptor beta chains below all came from one sample that was sequenced in a study of blood T cell repertoires in COVID-19. TCRdb keeps only in-frame clones here, not all; method: immunoSEQ multiplex PCR. The profile shows 150,000 to 200,000 clones, about 89% of them singletons. The sequenced sample consisted of PBMCs or T cells enriched from blood (not recorded which). The receptors were sampled from a young woman who had recovered from COVID-19.

V gene TRBV6-5 combines with J gene TRBJ2-7, with TRBD2 identical over 11 bases. This CDR3 comprises 14 residues. Germline V CDR1 and CDR2: MNHEY, SVGAGI. The V gene end was trimmed by 5 bases and the J gene end by 7 bases; junction bases not matched to a gene: 7. CDR3 nucleotides: TGTGCCAGCAGTCCACTAGCGGGAGTCGGAGAGCAGTACTTC. This translates into CASSPLAGVGEQYF.

V usage is TRBV21-1 and J usage is TRBJ1-5; TRBD1, as called in the table, went unchecked against the DNA. TRBV21-1 counts as a pseudogene. This CDR3 region has 14 residues. Here the CDR3 reads CASSKQGGNQPQHF. The CDR3 DNA sequence: TGTGCCAGCAGCAAACAAGGGGGCAATCAGCCCCAGCATTTT.

This clone has more than one count but fewer than ten. This chain joins TRBV7-2 and TRBJ1-4, with D possibly being TRBD1 (6 bases). This CDR3 has 14 amino acids. Trimming shortened V by 1 base and J by 7 bases, and 10 bases separated the two germline ends. Germline CDR1 SGHTA, CDR2 FQGNSA. The DNA of the CDR3 is TGTGCCAGCAGCTTAGGGGTAGGGGGTGAAAAACTGTTTTTT. Its protein is CASSLGVGGEKLFF.

The V gene is TRBV19, the J gene TRBJ1-2, with D possibly being TRBD1 (6 bases). The CDR3 spans 17 residues. V lost 7 bases to trimming and J lost 0 bases, with 21 bases between them. In germline, CDR1 is LNHDA, CDR2 SQIVND (reference sequence). CDR3 sequence reads: CASKDTGGQYTNYGYTF. CDR3 DNA sequence: TGTGCCAGTAAGGACACTGGTGGACAGTACACTAACTATGGCTACACCTTC. Full variable domain (rest looked up from reference TRBV19 and TRBJ1-2): DGGITQSPKYLFRKEGQNVTLSCEQNLNHDAMYWYRQDPGQGLRLIYYSQIVNDFQKGDIAEGYSVSREKKESFPLTVTSAQKNPTAFYLCASKDTGGQYTNYGYTFGSGTRLTVV.

The chain employs TRBV5-1 and TRBJ1-2; 7 bases agree with TRBD1. The CDR3 loop spans 14 amino acids. Trimming cost V 4 bases and J 8 bases; bases outside gene matches: 11. Germline V gives CDR1 SGHRS, CDR2 YFSETQ. CDR3: CASSTGDRARGYTF. As DNA, the CDR3 is TGCGCCAGCAGCACCGGAGACAGGGCTCGCGGCTACACCTTC.

This chain connects TRBV11-2 to TRBJ2-1; TRBD1 matches at 7 bases. J lost 14 bases, V lost 5 bases, and 12 bases had no gene match. CDR3 length: 13 amino acids. CDR1 is SGHAT, CDR2 FQNNGV, per germline. DNA of the CDR3: TGTGCCAGCAGCACTCGTAGTCGTACAGGGGAGTTCTTC. Protein sequence: CASSTRSRTGEFF.

This rearrangement joins TRBV6-5 to TRBJ2-1; D is unclear. V was pared by 7 bases and J by 4 bases, with 14 bases between. Germline V gives CDR1 MNHEY, CDR2 SVGAGI. The CDR3 runs to 14 residues. The CDR3 coding sequence is TGTGCCAGCACGTTAGTGACTCATTACAATGAGCAGTTCTTC. This sequence encodes CASTLVTHYNEQFF.

The rearrangement joins TRBV7-9 to TRBJ2-7, with TRBD2 matching over 9 bases. Germline CDR1 reads SEHNR; CDR2 reads FQNEAQ (reference sequence). J gave up 5 bases and V 6 bases, and 8 bases lay outside the gene matches. There are 14 residues in the CDR3. The DNA of the CDR3 is TGTGCCAGCAGTCTTAGCGGGAGTGTCGACGAGCAGTACTTC. It is translated as CASSLSGSVDEQYF.

The V gene is TRBV7-9, the J gene TRBJ2-1; D may be TRBD2 (6 bases). CDR1 and CDR2 (germline): SEHNR, FQNEAQ (reference sequence). The V gene lost 2 bases and the J gene lost 2 bases, with 16 bases spanning the gap. CDR3 length: 17 amino acids. CDR3 coding DNA: TGTGCCAGCAGCTTACGTCCTAGCGCGGTCCCCTACAATGAGCAGTTCTTC. It translates to CASSLRPSAVPYNEQFF.

This rearrangement joins TRBV15 to TRBJ2-6; a possible D gene is TRBD1 (6 bases). V was trimmed by 0 bases and J by 0 bases, leaving 6 bases between them. Germline-derived CDR1 and CDR2 are LNHNV and YYDKDF (reference sequence). The length of the CDR3 is 16 residues. CDR3 loop: CATSREQGSGANVLTF. CDR3 coding DNA: TGTGCCACCAGCAGAGAACAGGGCTCTGGGGCCAACGTCCTGACTTTC.

This clone was found once. The chain is built from TRBV9 and TRBJ2-7; TRBD2 matches at 11 bases. After removal of 2 bases from V and 5 bases from J, the junction contained 6 bases not matched to a gene. This CDR3 is built from 15 residues. Germline V CDR1 and CDR2: SGDLS, YYNGEE. For the CDR3, the DNA is TGTGCCAGCAGCGTGTCTAGCGGGAGGTTGAACGAGCAGTACTTC. Amino acids: CASSVSSGRLNEQYF.

This chain connects TRBV28 to TRBJ1-5; 9 positions agree with TRBD1. Unmatched junction bases numbered 10, after V lost 4 bases and J lost 6 bases. The CDR3 is 16 residues long. The germline V gene has CDR1 MDHEN and CDR2 SYDVKM. DNA for the CDR3: TGTGCCAGCAGTTCCGATGGGACAGGGTCGGTTCAGCCCCAGCATTTT. Protein sequence: CASSSDGTGSVQPQHF.

V and J are TRBV7-2 and TRBJ1-1; D perhaps matches TRBD1 (6 bases). CDR3 length: 11 residues. The V and J ends lost 5 bases and 9 bases respectively, with 10 bases between them. CDR1 is SGHTA and CDR2 is FQGNSA in the germline V gene. The chain's CDR3 is CASSLTGKAFF. The CDR3, as DNA: TGTGCCAGCAGCCTAACAGGGAAAGCTTTCTTT.

This clone was recorded once. This chain joins TRBV30 and TRBJ1-4; D might be TRBD1 (5 bases). The CDR3 extends over 13 amino acids. CDR1 is GTSNPN and CDR2 is SVGIG in the germline V gene (reference sequence). V lost 5 bases and J 6 bases, leaving 13 bases between the germline ends. The DNA for the CDR3 is TGTGCCTGGGGAAGGGGTGGCGATGAAAAACTGTTTTTT. This translates into CAWGRGGDEKLFF.

This chain uses TRBV29-1 with TRBJ2-7, with D perhaps TRBD2 (5 bases). V lost 3 bases and J lost 6, with 15 bases in between. This CDR3 is built from 13 residues. Germline V gene lookup returns CDR1 SQVTM and CDR2 ANQGSEA. Here the CDR3 reads CSVETTGSGEQYF. In DNA form, the CDR3 reads TGCAGCGTTGAGACGACGGGGAGTGGCGAGCAGTACTTC.

The chain is built from TRBV7-3 and TRBJ2-1; TRBD1 matches 11 bases. The CDR3 length is 14 residues. Per the germline V gene, CDR1 is SGHTA and CDR2 is FQGTGA. Germline trimming cut 6 bases from V and 6 bases from J; bases unmatched to any gene: 4. The CDR3 loop reads CASSRDRGSNEQFF. CDR3 DNA: TGTGCCAGCAGTCGGGACAGGGGGAGCAATGAGCAGTTCTTC.

This chain joins TRBV6-1 and TRBJ2-7, with TRBD1 matching 11 bases. The CDR3 totals 17 residues. CDR1 is MNHNS, CDR2 SASEGT, per germline. V lost 4 bases and J lost 3; bases outside the gene matches: 11. The CDR3 loop is CASSAPTDRGHYYEQYF. DNA of the CDR3: TGTGCCAGCAGTGCCCCAACGGACAGGGGGCACTACTACGAGCAGTACTTC.

The rearrangement uses TRBV6-4 and TRBJ1-5, with a weak D call TRBD1 (5 bases). The CDR3 has 12 amino acids. Trimming took 6 bases from V and 7 from J, leaving 10 bases between them. Germline-derived CDR1 and CDR2 are MRHNA and SNTAGT. CDR3 protein: CASRGGDQPQHF. In nucleotides, the CDR3 is TGTGCCAGCAGGGGGGGGGACCAGCCCCAGCATTTT.

The chain employs TRBV28 and TRBJ2-7, with 8 nucleotides matching TRBD1. CDR1 is MDHEN, CDR2 SYDVKM, per germline. The ends lost 4 bases at V and 7 bases at J; junction bases unmatched: 12. The CDR3 spans 15 residues. The CDR3 protein is CASSSQGQAGREQYF. The CDR3 nucleotides read TGTGCCAGCAGTTCCCAGGGACAGGCCGGGCGGGAGCAGTACTTC.

This sequence joins TRBV28 and TRBJ1-2; no definite D call. The CDR3 loop spans 15 amino acids. Germline loops: CDR1 MDHEN, CDR2 SYDVKM. The V and J ends lost 6 bases and 8 bases respectively, with 22 bases between them. CDR3 nucleotide sequence: TGTGCCAGCAGCCTACCCTTGGGCCTCACACGGGGCTACACCTTC. Translation: CASSLPLGLTRGYTF.

This rearrangement joins TRBV6-2 or TRBV6-3 to TRBJ2-7; 9 bases line up with TRBD1. The V and J ends lost 5 bases and 3 bases, in that order; junction bases with no gene match: 5. From germline, CDR1 is MNHEY and CDR2 SVGEGT. The CDR3 runs 14 residues. The CDR3 here is CASSPWTGVYEQYF. DNA of the CDR3: TGTGCCAGCAGTCCCTGGACAGGGGTCTACGAGCAGTACTTC.

This chain uses TRBV21-1 with TRBJ1-4; the table calls TRBD1, which could not be checked here. TRBV21-1 is a listed pseudogene. The CDR3 runs to 15 residues. The CDR3 spells CASSTYRGVNEKLFF. The CDR3 DNA sequence: TGTGCCAGCAGCACATACAGGGGGGTTAATGAAAAACTGTTTTTT.

The chain has TRBV4-3 and TRBJ2-3; D is ambiguous. CDR3 size: 16 residues. Germline loops: CDR1 LGHNA, CDR2 YSLEER. The V gene lost 0 bases and the J gene lost 6 bases, with 16 bases spanning the gap. In DNA form, the CDR3 reads TGCGCCAGCAGCCAAGATCCCGGGTCATCATTTGATACGCAGTATTTT. Translation gives CASSQDPGSSFDTQYF.

This clone was detected only a few times. V is TRBV9 and J is TRBJ1-3, with D hard to call. Trimming removed 0 bases from V and 3 bases from J, with 13 bases in between. Germline V gene data show CDR1 as SGDLS and CDR2 as YYNGEE. The CDR3 is made up of 16 amino acids. This chain's CDR3 is CASSVGHANFGNTIYF. The CDR3 DNA reads TGTGCCAGCAGCGTAGGCCACGCTAACTTTGGAAACACCATATATTTT.

This chain connects TRBV28 to TRBJ2-7, with 8 nucleotides matching TRBD2. The V segment lost 5 bases and the J segment 0 bases; nucleotides outside the gene matches: 9. This CDR3 is 16 amino acids long. Germline assignment: CDR1 MDHEN and CDR2 SYDVKM. The CDR3 here is CASSRRLASSSYEQYF. DNA for the CDR3: TGTGCCAGCAGTAGGCGACTAGCGTCGAGCTCCTACGAGCAGTACTTC.

The chain couples TRBV5-1 to TRBJ1-5; 7 bases match TRBD1. The CDR3 sequence is 14 residues long. V was clipped by 7 bases and J by 5 bases; unmatched bases: 9. In germline, CDR1 is SGHRS, CDR2 YFSETQ. CDR3 sequence (DNA): TGCGCCAGCTCATTCCGACAGGGCGATCAGCCCCAGCATTTT. It translates to CASSFRQGDQPQHF.

The gene calls are TRBV7-8 and TRBJ2-5; TRBD2 is a possible D gene (6 bases). The CDR3 length is 14 residues. Germline CDR1 is SGHVS and CDR2 is FQNEAQ. The ends were cut back, 5 bases at V and 5 bases at J, with 15 bases in the middle. The CDR3 region has the DNA TGTGCCAGCAGCCCCACGGAGGGCCGGGAGACCCAGTACTTC. It encodes CASSPTEGRETQYF.